The source of this T cell receptor (beta chain) is a study of blood T cell repertoires in COVID-19. Using immunoSEQ multiplex PCR, the repertoire was profiled, and TCRdb retains in-frame clones only, with some absent. The sample lists approximately 300,000 clones, roughly nine tenths occurring once. The recovered donors of Cohort 3 showed two negative PCRs, clearance, or symptom resolution. This clone was seen a handful of times. The ends lost 3 bases at V and 2 bases at J; junction bases unmatched: 5. The CDR3 totals 16 residues. Germline values: CDR1 MNHEY, CDR2 SMNVEV (reference sequence). This receptor was obtained from a woman in her thirties who had recovered from COVID-19. This sequence joins TRBV27 and TRBJ2-7; 12 bases map to TRBD2. The sequencing sample was made of PBMCs or T cells enriched from blood (not recorded which). The CDR3 DNA is TGTGCCAGCAGTTTTATGCTAGCGGGAGGGCCCTACGAGCAGTACTTC. Protein: CASSFMLAGGPYEQYF.